This TCR beta chain was recovered during a study of vaccination and CD4 T cells after COVID-19. About the study: Overlapping spike peptides from SARS-CoV-2, HCoV-NL63, HCoV-OC43 and HCoV-229E served to stimulate the cells. No peptide, an HIV-1 Nef pool, or a CEFX pool was what each control culture received.

In the case of this clonotype: Its specificity is not known.

Sequencing of the DNA from cultured CD4+ T cells was carried out with the Oncomine TCR Beta short-read assay. Each CDR3 protein is one row after TCRdb ran MiXCR on the PCR reads. The repertoire holds about 21,000 distinct CDR3 sequences, approximately 40% seen once, with 9% to 10% in the top ten. This sample's time point: late sampling 161 to 241 days after vaccination in a few convalescent patients. This sample's treatment: 10-day PBMC culture with coronavirus spike peptide pools or control peptides (ViraFEST assay). ViraFEST used peptide pools to expand antigen-specific T cells, then sequenced TCRs. The study's findings and limits: Researchers report that a median approximately 87% of reactive clones in convalescent patients surfaced only post-vaccination.

The V gene's germline CDR1 is MDHEN and CDR2 SYDVKM. Deletions cut 3 bases from V and 1 base from J, with 18 bases between. The CDR3 spans 17 residues. The input for sequencing was CD4+ T cells from blood, cultured in vitro, taken about 7 months after SARS-CoV-2 vaccination. The receptor was derived from a human donor who had recovered from COVID-19. The genes are TRBV28 and TRBJ1-2, with D maybe TRBD1 (6 bases). The CDR3 DNA reads TGTGCCAGCAGTTTGGTCTACGGAGAGGGGGATAACTATGGCTACACCTTC. This translates into CASSLVYGEGDNYGYTF.